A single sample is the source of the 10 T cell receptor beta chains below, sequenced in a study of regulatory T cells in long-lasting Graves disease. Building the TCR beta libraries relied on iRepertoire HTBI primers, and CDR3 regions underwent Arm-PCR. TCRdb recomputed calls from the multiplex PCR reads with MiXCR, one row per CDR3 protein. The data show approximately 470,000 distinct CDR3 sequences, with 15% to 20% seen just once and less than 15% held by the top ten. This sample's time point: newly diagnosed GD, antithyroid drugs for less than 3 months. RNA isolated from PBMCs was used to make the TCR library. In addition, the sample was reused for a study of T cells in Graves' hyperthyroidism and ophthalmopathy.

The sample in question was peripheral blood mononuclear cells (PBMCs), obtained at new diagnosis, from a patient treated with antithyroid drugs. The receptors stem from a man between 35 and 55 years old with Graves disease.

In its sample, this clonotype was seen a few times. The CDR3 coding sequence is TGTGCCAGCAACCGCTGGGGACAGGGGGCGAGAGGGGCCAACGTCCTGACTTTC. Protein: CASNRWGQGARGANVLTF. V gene TRBV27 combines with J gene TRBJ2-6, with 12 bases matching TRBD1. This CDR3 comprises 18 residues. Germline V gene data show CDR1 as MNHEY and CDR2 as SMNVEV (reference sequence). Unmatched junction bases numbered 11, after V lost 7 bases and J lost 4 bases.

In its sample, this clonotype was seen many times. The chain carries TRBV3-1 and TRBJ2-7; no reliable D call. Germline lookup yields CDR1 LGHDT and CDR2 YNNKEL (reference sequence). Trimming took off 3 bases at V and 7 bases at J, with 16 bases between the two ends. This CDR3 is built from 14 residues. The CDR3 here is CASSHASTRREQYF. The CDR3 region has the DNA TGTGCCAGCAGCCACGCGAGTACACGAAGGGAGCAGTACTTC.

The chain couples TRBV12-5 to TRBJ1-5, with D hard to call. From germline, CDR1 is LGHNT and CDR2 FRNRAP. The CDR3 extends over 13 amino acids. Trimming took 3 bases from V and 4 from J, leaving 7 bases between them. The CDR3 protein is CASGFGPNQPQHF. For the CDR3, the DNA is TGTGCTAGTGGTTTTGGGCCTAATCAGCCCCAGCATTTT.

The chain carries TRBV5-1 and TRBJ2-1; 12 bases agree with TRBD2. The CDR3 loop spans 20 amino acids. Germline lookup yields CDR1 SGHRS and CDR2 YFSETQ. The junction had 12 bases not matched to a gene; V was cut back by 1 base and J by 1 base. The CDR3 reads CASSLSRRTSGRISYNEQFF. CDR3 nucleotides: TGCGCCAGCAGCTTGTCCAGGCGTACTAGCGGGAGGATTTCCTACAATGAGCAGTTCTTC. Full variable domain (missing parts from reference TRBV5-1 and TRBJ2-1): KAGVTQTPRYLIKTRGQQVTLSCSPISGHRSVSWYQQTPGQGLQFLFEYFSETQRNKGNFPGRFSGRQFSNSRSEMNVSTLELGDSALYLCASSLSRRTSGRISYNEQFFGPGTRLTVL.

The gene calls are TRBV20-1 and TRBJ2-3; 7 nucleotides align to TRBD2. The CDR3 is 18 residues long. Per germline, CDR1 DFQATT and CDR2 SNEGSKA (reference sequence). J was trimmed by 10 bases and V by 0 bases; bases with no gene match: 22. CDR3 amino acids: CSARENPGTTSFQWAQYF. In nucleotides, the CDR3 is TGCAGTGCTAGAGAGAATCCCGGGACTACCTCGTTCCAGTGGGCGCAGTATTTT.

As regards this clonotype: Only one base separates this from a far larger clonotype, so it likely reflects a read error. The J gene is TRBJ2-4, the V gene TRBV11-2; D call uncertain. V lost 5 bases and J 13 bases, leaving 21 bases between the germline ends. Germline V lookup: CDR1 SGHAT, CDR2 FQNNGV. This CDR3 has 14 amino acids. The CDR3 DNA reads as TGTGCCAGCAGCGCAAGCTTGGAGTACAATGAGCAGTACTTC. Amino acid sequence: CASSASLEYNEQYF.

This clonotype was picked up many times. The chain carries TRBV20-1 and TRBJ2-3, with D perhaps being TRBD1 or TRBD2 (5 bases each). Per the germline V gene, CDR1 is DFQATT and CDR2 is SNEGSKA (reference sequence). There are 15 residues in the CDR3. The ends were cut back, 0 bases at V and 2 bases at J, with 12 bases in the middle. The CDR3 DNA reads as TGCAGTGCTAGAGATCCCGGGGCCCACACAGATACGCAGTATTTT. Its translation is CSARDPGAHTDTQYF.

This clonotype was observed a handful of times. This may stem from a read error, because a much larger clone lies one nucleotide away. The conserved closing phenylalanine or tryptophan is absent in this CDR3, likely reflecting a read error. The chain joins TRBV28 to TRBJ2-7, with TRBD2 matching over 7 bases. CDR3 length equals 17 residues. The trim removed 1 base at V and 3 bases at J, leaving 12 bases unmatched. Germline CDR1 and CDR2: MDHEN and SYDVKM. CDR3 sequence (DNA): TGTGCCAGCAGTTTATTCGGGGGGTCGGCAGGGAACTACGAGCAGTACTCC. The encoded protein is CASSLFGGSAGNYEQYS.

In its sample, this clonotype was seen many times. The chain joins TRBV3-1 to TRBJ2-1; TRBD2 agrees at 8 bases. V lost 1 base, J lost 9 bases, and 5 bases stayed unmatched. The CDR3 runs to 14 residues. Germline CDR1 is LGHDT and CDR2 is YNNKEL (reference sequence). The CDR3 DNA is TGTGCCAGCAGCCAAGTTCCAACTAGCGGTGAGCAGTTCTTC. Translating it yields CASSQVPTSGEQFF.

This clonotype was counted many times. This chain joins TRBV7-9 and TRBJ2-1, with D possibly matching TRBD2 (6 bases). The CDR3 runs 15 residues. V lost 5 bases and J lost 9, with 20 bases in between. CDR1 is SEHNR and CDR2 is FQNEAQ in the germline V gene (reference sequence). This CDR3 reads CASSPGTYPIGEQFF. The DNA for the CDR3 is TGTGCCAGCAGCCCCGGGACTTACCCTATTGGTGAGCAGTTCTTC. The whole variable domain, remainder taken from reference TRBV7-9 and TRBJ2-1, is DTGVSQNPRHKITKRGQNVTFRCDPISEHNRLYWYRQTLGQGPEFLTYFQNEAQLEKSRLLSDRFSAERPKGSFSTLEIQRTEQGDSAMYLCASSPGTYPIGEQFFGPGTRLTVL.